This TCR beta chain was documented in a study of lymphopenia after photon versus proton radiotherapy. Trimming removed 1 base from V and 11 bases from J, with 9 bases in between. This CDR3 comprises 11 residues. Per germline, CDR1 SEHNR and CDR2 FQNEAQ (reference sequence). Clones were sequenced by immunoSEQ multiplex PCR, and TCRdb holds only the in-frame ones, with some missing. The sample contains some 170,000 clones, approximately 91% of which appear only once. Remarks on this clone: Its matching antigen is unknown.

Study-wide results and limits: Proton therapy kept repertoires fairly stable, unlike photons, which gained effector/memory cells. Oligoclonal CD8+ Temra expansion after nadir drove photon patients' diversity drop.

This clonotype was obtained from a man over 45 with gastric cancer. Sequenced material: peripheral blood, taken from a patient treated with photon-based radiotherapy. This chain links TRBV7-9 with TRBJ2-7; no firm D call. CDR3 protein: CASSLDGDKYF. The CDR3 DNA reads TGTGCCAGCAGCTTAGATGGCGACAAGTACTTC.